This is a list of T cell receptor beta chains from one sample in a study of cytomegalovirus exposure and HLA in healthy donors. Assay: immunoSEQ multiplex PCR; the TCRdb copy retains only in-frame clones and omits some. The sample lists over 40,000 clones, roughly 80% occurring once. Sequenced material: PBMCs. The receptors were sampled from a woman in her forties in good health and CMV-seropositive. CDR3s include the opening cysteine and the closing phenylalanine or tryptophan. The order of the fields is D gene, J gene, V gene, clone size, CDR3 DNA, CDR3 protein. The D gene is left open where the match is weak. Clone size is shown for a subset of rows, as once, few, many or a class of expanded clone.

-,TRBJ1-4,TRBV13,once,TGTGCCAGCAGCTCAAAACAAGGGGGACGAAAACTGTTTTTT,CASSSKQGGRKLFF
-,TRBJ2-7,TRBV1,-,TGCACCAGCCCCCGGACTAGCGGGGACGGTCCTTGGGACGAGCAGTACTTC,CTSPRTSGDGPWDEQYF
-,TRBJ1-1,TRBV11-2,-,TGTGCCAGCAGCTTAATAGGACCGGGGTCCCCAGGTACTGAAGCTTTCTTT,CASSLIGPGSPGTEAFF
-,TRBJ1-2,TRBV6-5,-,TGTGCCAGCAGAAACAGGGTCCACTATGGCTACACCTTC,CASRNRVHYGYTF
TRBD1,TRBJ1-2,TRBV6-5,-,TGTGCCAGCAGTACCGGGACAGGGGTTCGCTACACCTTC,CASSTGTGVRYTF
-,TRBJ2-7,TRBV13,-,TGTGCCAGCAGCTTAGAGGAGACGCCCTACGAGCAGTACTTC,CASSLEETPYEQYF
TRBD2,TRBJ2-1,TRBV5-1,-,TGCGCCAGCAGCCCGAGGACTAGCGGGGCCCATGAGCAGTTCTTC,CASSPRTSGAHEQFF
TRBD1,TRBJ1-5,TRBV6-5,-,TGTGCCAGCGCCGGGACAGACAATCAGCCCCAGCATTTT,CASAGTDNQPQHF
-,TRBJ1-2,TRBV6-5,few,TGTGCCAGCAGTTTCAGGGTGGGTAGCTATGGCTACACCTTC,CASSFRVGSYGYTF
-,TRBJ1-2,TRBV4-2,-,TGTGCCAGCAGCCAGGACAGTTCCGGCTACACCTTC,CASSQDSSGYTF
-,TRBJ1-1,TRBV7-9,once,TGTGCCAGCAGCTTTCAAGCGGGGGATTCGAACACTGAAGCTTTCTTT,CASSFQAGDSNTEAFF
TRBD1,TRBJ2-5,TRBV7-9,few,TGTGCCAGCAGCGCAGGGACAGCCCAAGAGACCCAGTACTTC,CASSAGTAQETQYF
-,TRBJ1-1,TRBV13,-,TGTGCCAGCAGCTCTTACTACCGGACTCCTGAAGCTTTCTTT,CASSSYYRTPEAFF
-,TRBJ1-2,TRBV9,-,TGTGCCAGCAGGGCGGGTATCCTCCTGGGTGGCTACACCTTC,CASRAGILLGGYTF
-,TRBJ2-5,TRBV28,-,TGTGCCAGCAGCACAACACGAGAGACCCAGTACTTC,CASSTTRETQYF
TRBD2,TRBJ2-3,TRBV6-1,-,TGTGCCAGCAGCCCTACTAGCGGGGGGGCAGATACGCAGTATTTT,CASSPTSGGADTQYF
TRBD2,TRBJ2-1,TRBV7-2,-,TGTGCCAGCAGCTTAGCGTTAAGCGGGGGGGCGCATGAGCAGTTCTTC,CASSLALSGGAHEQFF
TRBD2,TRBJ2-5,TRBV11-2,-,TGTGCCAGCAGCTTGGGACTAGCGGTGGGCGAGACCCAGTACTTC,CASSLGLAVGETQYF
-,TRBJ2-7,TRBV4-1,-,TGCGCCAGCAGCCGCTCGGGACAATCCTACGAGCAGTACTTC,CASSRSGQSYEQYF
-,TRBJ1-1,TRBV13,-,TGTGCCAGCAGCCCGTTCGAGCTGATAGATGAAGCTTTCTTT,CASSPFELIDEAFF
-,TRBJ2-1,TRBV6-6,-,TGTGCCAGCAGTTACTCCGGCAATGAGCAGTTCTTC,CASSYSGNEQFF
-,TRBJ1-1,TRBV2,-,TGTGCCAGCAGTCGAGGGGGGGGGATGAACACTGAAGCTTTCTTT,CASSRGGGMNTEAFF
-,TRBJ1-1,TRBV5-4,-,TGTGCCAGCAGCTTGGGCGGGGTGATCGCTGAAGCTTTCTTT,CASSLGGVIAEAFF
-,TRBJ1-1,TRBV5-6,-,TGTGCCAGCAGCTTGGTCGGGGTCGTTGAAGCTTTCTTT,CASSLVGVVEAFF
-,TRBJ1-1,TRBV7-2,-,TGTGCCAGCAGCTTAGTCTTCGGGGTTGGTGAAGCTTTCTTT,CASSLVFGVGEAFF
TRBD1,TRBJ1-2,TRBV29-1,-,TGCAGCGTTTATTTCCGGGACAGAGATGGCTACACCTTC,CSVYFRDRDGYTF
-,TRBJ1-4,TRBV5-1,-,TGCGCCAGCAGCGTCATGGGGCCTAATGAAAAACTGTTTTTT,CASSVMGPNEKLFF
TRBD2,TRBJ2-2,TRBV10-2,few,TGCGCCAGCAGTGAGGGGGAGGGGTGGGCCAACCCCGGGGAGCTGTTTTTT,CASSEGEGWANPGELFF